The clone carrying this T cell receptor (beta chain) was detected only once. The data belong to a study of blood T cell repertoires in COVID-19. Study in general: The origin of the acute and convalescent COVID-19 samples was the United States, Italy and Spain. In each case, the material was cDNA or gDNA derived from T cells, B-cell-depleted T cells, or PBMCs.

Patients in Seattle were enrolled during active infection, then followed longitudinally. Germline V lookup: CDR1 SGHRS, CDR2 YFSETQ. The length of the CDR3 is 13 residues. Trimming pared 0 bases from V and 2 bases from J, leaving 6 bases between. Authors' methods: It was from reference gene primer amplification that nucleated cell counts were estimated. Repertoires were generated with immunoSEQ multiplex PCR, while TCRdb's copy carries only in-frame clones and drops some. The V and J calls and clone size are taken from that table; D and trimming were inferred from the DNA. The sample contains about 270,000 clones, roughly nine tenths of which appear only once.

Sequencing input: peripheral blood. V and J are TRBV5-1 and TRBJ2-7; D is unresolved. The source is a woman between 25 and 40 years old with COVID-19, enrolled during active disease. CDR3 in amino acids: CASSLGLTYEQYF. DNA for the CDR3: TGCGCCAGCAGCTTGGGGCTGACCTACGAGCAGTACTTC.